The T cell receptor beta chain under discussion was sequenced for a study of shared clonotypes between healthy human individuals. Study results and limitations: Larger richness was generally estimated for naive than memory subsets.

Produced via immunoSEQ multiplex PCR; TCRdb's table is partial and in-frame only. Of 2 million to 3 million clones listed, 93% are singletons. Healthy HIV-negative adults without recent acute infections or vaccinations served as donors. Both subsets, CD45RA+ naive and CD45RA-negative memory, were split from the CD4+ cells. CDR1 and CDR2 (germline): KGHSH, LQKENI. The ends were cut back, 2 bases at V and 11 bases at J, with 13 bases in the middle. The CDR3 spans 13 residues. Notes on this clone: Its antigen is unknown.

The rearrangement links TRBV18 to TRBJ2-4; D is ambiguous. This receptor was taken from a man between 18 and 29 years old in good health. Some clones in this sample may be carry-over from other donors' samples. The source material was naive CD4+ T cells from PBMCs. Documented subset: CD45RA+ positively selected. The CDR3 loop reads CASSPDKESLQYF. The DNA of the CDR3 is TGTGCCAGCTCACCAGACAAAGAAAGCCTTCAGTACTTC.